Listed below are T cell receptor beta chains from one sample, sequenced in a study of T cells in Graves' hyperthyroidism and ophthalmopathy. TCRdb re-analysed the multiplex PCR reads in MiXCR, keeping a single row per CDR3 protein. The data show approximately 520,000 distinct CDR3 sequences, more than 20% seen once. Sequencing was carried out using blood. These receptors came from a man between 18 and 35 years old with Graves' hyperthyroidism. Each CDR3 is given with its conserved first and last residue. Fields, in order: D gene, clone size, V gene, J gene, CDR3 DNA, CDR3 protein. The D gene is left open where the match is weak. Where a row states a size, it is once, few, many or the class of an expanded clone; other rows omit it.

>.|many|TRBV6-5|TRBJ2-5
TGTGCCAGCAGTTACTTGCCCGAGGGGCCGAAAGAGACCCAGTACTTC
CASSYLPEGPKETQYF
>.|few|TRBV11-2|TRBJ1-2
TGTGCCAGCAGCTCCTATGGTCGGCAGGGACCCTATGGCTACACCTTC
CASSSYGRQGPYGYTF
>.|many|TRBV6-1|TRBJ1-6
TGTGCCAGCAGCGCCTTTTTAGGGGTAGGGACACCCCTCCACTTT
CASSAFLGVGTPLHF
>.|many|TRBV6-5|TRBJ1-1
TGTGCCAGCAGTTACGGGCCTGACGTCGGTGAAGCTTTCTTT
CASSYGPDVGEAFF
>.|few|TRBV7-6|TRBJ2-7
TGTGCCAGCAGCTCTTTGGAGGGGGGGTCCTACGAGCAGTACTTC
CASSSLEGGSYEQYF
>.|many|TRBV6-5|TRBJ1-1
TGTGCCAGCAGTTACCTCGGCGCAGGGGCAACTGAAGCTTTCTTT
CASSYLGAGATEAFF
>.|many|TRBV27|TRBJ1-2
TGTGCCGGCCCGACCTTCTCTGGCTACACCTTC
CAGPTFSGYTF
>.|few|TRBV28|TRBJ1-2
TGTGCCATCTCGCAAGGCAGCGACTATGGCTACACCTTC
CAISQGSDYGYTF
>.|.|TRBV10-3|TRBJ2-3
TGTGCCACCGAACAGGGTGATGGCGCAGATACGCAGTATTTT
CATEQGDGADTQYF
>TRBD1|many|TRBV29-1|TRBJ1-2
TGCAGCGTTGAAGATCGGGGGACAGTTAACTATGGCTACACCTTC
CSVEDRGTVNYGYTF
>.|.|TRBV4-1|TRBJ2-4
TGCGCCAGCAGCCAAGTAATCCCCTCTTACCGGGACAATGACATTCAGTACTTC
CASSQVIPSYRDNDIQYF
>.|many|TRBV12-3/TRBV12-4|TRBJ1-2
TGTGCCAGCAGTGCCGACGGTAGCTTCTATGGCTACACCTTC
CASSADGSFYGYTF
>.|many|TRBV6-5|TRBJ1-2
TGTGCCAGCAGTTCCCACGGACAGCTAATGGCTAACTATGGCTACACCTTC
CASSSHGQLMANYGYTF
>.|many|TRBV5-1|TRBJ1-1
TGCGCCAGCAGCCACGGGTCTCCGAACACTGAAGCTTTCTTT
CASSHGSPNTEAFF
>.|many|TRBV2|TRBJ2-7
TGTGCCAGCAGCGGTCCCGACAGACTCTACGAGCAGTACTTC
CASSGPDRLYEQYF
>.|.|TRBV14|TRBJ2-3
TGTGCCAGCAGCCAAGACAATACTTGGAACACAGATACGCAGTATTTT
CASSQDNTWNTDTQYF
>.|few|TRBV19|TRBJ1-5
TGTGCCAGTAGTATAGTGGCGGGGAGCAATCAGCCCCAGCATTTT
CASSIVAGSNQPQHF
>.|.|TRBV27|TRBJ2-2
TGTGCCAGCAGAGCGTACGGGACTGCGAACACCGGGGAGCTGTTTTTT
CASRAYGTANTGELFF
>.|many|TRBV28|TRBJ1-5
TGTGCCAGCACCTCTGGCGGTCGGCGGGGTCAGCCCCAGCATTTT
CASTSGGRRGQPQHF
>.|many|TRBV12-3/TRBV12-4|TRBJ1-5
TGTGACAGCAGTTTTGGAGCGGCCGCCCAGCATTTT
CDSSFGAAAQHF
>.|many|TRBV11-2|TRBJ2-4
TGTGCCAGCAGTTTACTCTCCCCAGGGGCCAAAAACATTCAGTACTTC
CASSLLSPGAKNIQYF
>.|many|TRBV28|TRBJ1-2
TGTGCCAGCAGTCCTTCGGACGGCTATGGCTACACCTTC
CASSPSDGYGYTF
>TRBD2|many|TRBV12-3/TRBV12-4|TRBJ2-7
TGTGCCAGCAGTTTAGGCGGGGGATTCGGCTACGAGCAGTACTTC
CASSLGGGFGYEQYF
>.|many|TRBV12-3/TRBV12-4|TRBJ2-5
TGTGCCAGCAGGGGGGGTACAACAGAAGAGACCCAGTACTTC
CASRGGTTEETQYF
>.|many|TRBV2|TRBJ1-5
TGTGCCAGCAGTGTTGAGGGTGATAGCAATCAGCCCCAGCATTTT
CASSVEGDSNQPQHF
>.|many|TRBV28|TRBJ1-1
TGTGCCAGCAGACCACACAGGGTGAACACTGAAGCTTTCTTT
CASRPHRVNTEAFF